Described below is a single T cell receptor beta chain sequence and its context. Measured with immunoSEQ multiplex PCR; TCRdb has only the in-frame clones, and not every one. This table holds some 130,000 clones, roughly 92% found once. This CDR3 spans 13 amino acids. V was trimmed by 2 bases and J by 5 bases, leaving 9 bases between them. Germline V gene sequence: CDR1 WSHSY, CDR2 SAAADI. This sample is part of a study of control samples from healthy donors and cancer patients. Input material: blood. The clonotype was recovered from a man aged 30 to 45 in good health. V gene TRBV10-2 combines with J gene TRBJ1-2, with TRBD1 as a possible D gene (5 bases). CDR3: CASSEGARYGYTF. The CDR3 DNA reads TGCGCCAGCAGTGAGGGGGCTCGGTATGGCTACACCTTC.